A selection of T cell receptor beta chains follows, all from one sample in a study of Graves' ophthalmopathy and Graves' hyperthyroidism. One entry per CDR3 protein, called by TCRdb with MiXCR from the multiplex PCR reads. The top ten clones hold 1.6% of a sample with around 400,000 distinct CDR3 sequences, 18% of them seen once. Sequencing input: peripheral blood. The source of these receptors is a woman aged 18-29 years with Graves' ophthalmopathy. Each CDR3 is given with its conserved first and last residue. Each record gives: J gene, D gene, V gene, clone size, CDR3 protein, CDR3 DNA. D genes are given only for firm matches. Clone size is stated in some rows and not others, as once, few, many or a class when expanded.

TRBJ2-5 | . | TRBV29-1 | . | CSAWFETQYF | TGCAGCGCTTGGTTCGAGACCCAGTACTTC
TRBJ1-2 | . | TRBV20-1 | many | CSAREWRGIYGYTF | TGCAGTGCTCGGGAGTGGAGGGGGATCTATGGCTACACCTTC
TRBJ2-6 | . | TRBV30 | many | CAWNSGAGANVLTF | TGTGCCTGGAACTCAGGGGCTGGGGCCAACGTCCTGACTTTC
TRBJ1-6 | TRBD1 | TRBV6-1 | . | CASRITGENSPLHF | TGTGCCAGCAGGATTACAGGGGAGAATTCACCCCTCCACTTT
TRBJ1-1 | . | TRBV11-2 | many | CASSLTGTLMNTEAFF | TGTGCCAGCAGCTTAACTGGGACACTCATGAACACTGAAGCTTTCTTT
TRBJ2-5 | TRBD1 | TRBV28 | many | CASSRQGRQETQYF | TGTGCCAGCAGCCGACAGGGGAGGCAAGAGACCCAGTACTTC
TRBJ1-2 | . | TRBV6-2/TRBV6-3 | many | CASSYGTNYGYTF | TGTGCCAGCAGTTATGGGACCAACTATGGCTACACCTTC
TRBJ2-5 | . | TRBV6-1 | many | CASSAYIAGLQETQYF | TGTGCCAGCAGTGCATACATTGCGGGGCTACAAGAGACCCAGTACTTC
TRBJ1-6 | . | TRBV6-1 | . | CASSEWFTFHF | TGTGCCAGCAGTGAATGGTTCACCTTCCACTTT
TRBJ2-2 | . | TRBV28 | many | CASSSTLRKATGELFF | TGTGCCAGCAGTTCGACCCTGCGTAAGGCAACCGGGGAGCTGTTTTTT
TRBJ2-2 | . | TRBV19 | many | CASSPSTSLNTGELFF | TGTGCCAGTAGCCCCTCTACTAGCCTGAACACCGGGGAGCTGTTTTTT
TRBJ2-7 | . | TRBV4-3 | . | CASSQDETVSYEQYF | TGCGCCAGCAGCCAAGATGAGACAGTCTCCTACGAGCAGTACTTC
TRBJ1-1 | . | TRBV4-3 | many | CASSQEAGQINTEAFF | TGCGCCAGCAGCCAAGAGGCTGGACAGATAAACACTGAAGCTTTCTTT
TRBJ1-5 | . | TRBV6-2/TRBV6-3 | many | CASTEEGMDQPQHF | TGTGCCAGCACCGAGGAGGGGATGGATCAGCCCCAGCATTTT
TRBJ2-7 | TRBD2 | TRBV7-3 | many | CASSLRDPGLAGERNEQYF | TGTGCCAGCAGCTTAAGAGACCCGGGACTAGCGGGAGAGCGTAACGAGCAGTACTTC
TRBJ2-2 | . | TRBV30 | many | CAWGHVELFF | TGTGCCTGGGGCCACGTGGAGCTGTTTTTT
TRBJ2-2 | . | TRBV6-5 | many | CASSYSAGPGELFF | TGTGCCAGCAGTTACTCGGCGGGTCCCGGGGAGCTGTTTTTT
TRBJ2-1 | TRBD2 | TRBV6-2/TRBV6-3 | many | CASSGTSGRARREQFF | TGTGCCAGCAGCGGGACTAGCGGGAGGGCCCGGCGTGAGCAGTTCTTC
TRBJ2-7 | . | TRBV6-5 | many | CASSYSSGGYEQYF | TGTGCCAGCAGTTACTCGAGTGGGGGCTACGAGCAGTACTTC
TRBJ2-5 | TRBD1 | TRBV5-1 | many | CASRWDSLRETQYF | TGCGCCAGCCGATGGGACAGCCTACGAGAGACCCAGTACTTC
TRBJ1-1 | . | TRBV2 | many | CASTGTEAFF | TGTGCCAGCACGGGCACTGAAGCTTTCTTT
TRBJ1-1 | . | TRBV12-3/TRBV12-4 | many | CASNGIQGEEAFF | TGTGCCAGCAATGGGATACAGGGAGAGGAAGCTTTCTTT
TRBJ1-1 | . | TRBV18 | many | CASSLFGGATEAFF | TGTGCCAGCTCCCTCTTTGGGGGAGCGACTGAAGCTTTCTTT
TRBJ2-2 | . | TRBV4-1 | few | CASSQRRGTGELFF | TGCGCCAGCAGCCAAAGACGAGGGACCGGGGAGCTGTTTTTT
TRBJ2-3 | TRBD1 | TRBV30 | once | CAWARGQITDTQYF | TGTGCCTGGGCACGGGGACAGATCACAGATACGCAGTATTTT
TRBJ1-6 | . | TRBV9 | many | CASSVEGSYNSPLHF | TGTGCCAGCAGCGTAGAGGGCTCCTATAATTCACCCCTCCACTTT
TRBJ2-7 | . | TRBV9 | many | CASSSRGGGDYEQYF | TGTGCCAGCAGCTCAAGGGGGGGCGGCGACTACGAGCAGTACTTC
TRBJ1-1 | . | TRBV19 | many | CATGGTLMNTEAFF | TGTGCCACGGGGGGGACCCTAATGAACACTGAAGCTTTCTTT
TRBJ1-6 | . | TRBV12-3/TRBV12-4 | many | CASSLWVGGTSDSPLHF | TGTGCCAGCAGTTTATGGGTCGGTGGGACTTCGGATTCACCCCTCCACTTT
TRBJ1-6 | TRBD1 | TRBV4-3 | many | CASSRIGQGQSPLHF | TGCGCCAGCAGCCGGATAGGACAGGGGCAATCACCCCTCCACTTT
TRBJ1-2 | TRBD1 | TRBV6-5 | many | CASSFGTADYGYTF | TGTGCCAGCAGTTTCGGGACAGCGGATTATGGCTACACCTTC
TRBJ1-2 | . | TRBV29-1 | many | CSVLGGTPNTFFNYGYTF | TGCAGCGTTCTCGGAGGGACACCCAATACCTTCTTTAACTATGGCTACACCTTC
TRBJ1-5 | . | TRBV6-2/TRBV6-3 | many | CASSYNVGYQPQHF | TGTGCCAGCAGTTACAACGTGGGTTATCAGCCCCAGCATTTT
TRBJ2-3 | . | TRBV24-1 | . | CATSLGGGASDTQYF | TGTGCCACCAGCCTGGGAGGGGGCGCGTCAGATACGCAGTATTTT
TRBJ1-1 | . | TRBV6-2/TRBV6-3 | many | CASSYPMTGGTEAFF | TGTGCCAGCAGTTACCCTATGACCGGAGGCACTGAAGCTTTCTTT
TRBJ1-5 | . | TRBV7-9 | many | CASSLADRQPQHF | TGTGCCAGCAGCTTAGCTGACCGTCAGCCCCAGCATTTT
TRBJ1-5 | TRBD1 | TRBV12-3/TRBV12-4 | many | CASRTGGRNQPQHF | TGTGCCAGCAGGACAGGGGGCAGAAATCAGCCCCAGCATTTT
TRBJ2-5 | TRBD2 | TRBV14 | many | CASSPPGSGRIGETQYF | TGTGCCAGCAGCCCTCCCGGCAGCGGGAGAATAGGAGAGACCCAGTACTTC
TRBJ1-2 | . | TRBV25-1 | many | CASSAGMANYGYTF | TGTGCCAGCAGTGCAGGGATGGCAAACTATGGCTACACCTTC
TRBJ2-7 | . | TRBV4-1 | many | CASSQIADTYEQYF | TGCGCCAGCAGCCAAATAGCAGATACCTACGAGCAGTACTTC
TRBJ2-2 | . | TRBV12-3/TRBV12-4 | many | CASSPLTGRTGELFF | TGTGCCAGCAGCCCCCTCACAGGGAGGACCGGGGAGCTGTTTTTT
TRBJ1-5 | . | TRBV6-1 | few | CASTRRPGTTDQPQHF | TGTGCCAGCACTAGAAGGCCCGGGACCACAGATCAGCCCCAGCATTTT
TRBJ2-5 | . | TRBV28 | many | CASSLDLGGGETQYF | TGTGCCAGCAGTTTAGACCTCGGGGGTGGGGAGACCCAGTACTTC
TRBJ2-2 | . | TRBV25-1 | many | CASSDPGHENTGELFF | TGTGCCAGCAGTGATCCTGGACACGAGAACACCGGGGAGCTGTTTTTT
TRBJ2-5 | TRBD2 | TRBV20-1 | few | CSVTSGPQETQYF | TGCAGTGTGACTAGCGGGCCCCAAGAGACCCAGTACTTC
TRBJ1-2 | . | TRBV4-2 | many | CASSQSAGGSNYGYTF | TGTGCCAGCAGCCAATCTGCCGGCGGATCTAACTATGGCTACACCTTC
TRBJ1-1 | . | TRBV7-2 | many | CASSYSGPLNTEAFF | TGTGCCAGCAGCTACTCGGGACCCCTGAACACTGAAGCTTTCTTT
TRBJ1-1 | TRBD1 | TRBV12-3/TRBV12-4 | many | CASSQGQLNTEAFF | TGTGCCAGCAGCCAGGGACAGTTGAACACTGAAGCTTTCTTT
TRBJ1-1 | TRBD1 | TRBV11-1 | many | CASSYLGQGAWTEAFF | TGTGCCAGCAGCTACCTCGGACAGGGGGCTTGGACTGAAGCTTTCTTT
TRBJ1-6 | . | TRBV3-1 | many | CASSFGSSYNSPLHF | TGTGCCAGCAGCTTCGGCAGCTCCTATAATTCACCCCTCCACTTT
TRBJ1-2 | TRBD1 | TRBV27 | many | CASSPSTGLIYGYTF | TGTGCCAGCAGTCCCTCGACAGGGCTCATATATGGCTACACCTTC
TRBJ2-3 | . | TRBV4-3 | many | CASTGTDTQYF | TGCGCCAGCACTGGCACAGATACGCAGTATTTT
TRBJ2-5 | TRBD2 | TRBV10-3 | many | CAISGGTSGTRETQYF | TGTGCCATCAGTGGGGGGACTAGCGGCACTAGGGAGACCCAGTACTTC
TRBJ1-5 | TRBD1 | TRBV6-1 | . | CASSRTGRDQPQHF | TGTGCCAGCAGCCGGACAGGCCGGGATCAGCCCCAGCATTTT
TRBJ2-5 | . | TRBV7-8 | . | CASSLEGTRSRKETQYF | TGTGCCAGCAGCTTAGAGGGAACAAGGTCCCGAAAAGAGACCCAGTACTTC
TRBJ1-5 | . | TRBV28 | . | CASSLWRAGERSGNQPQHF | TGTGCCAGCAGTTTATGGAGGGCAGGGGAGCGCTCAGGCAATCAGCCCCAGCATTTT